The clone carrying this T cell receptor beta chain was observed once. The data were obtained in a study of blood T cells in healthy people across ages. The overall study: There was about one barcoded beta molecule captured by template switching per two T cells.

For the second PCR, which ran for about 6 to 11 cycles, a sample-barcoded 5' primer and a J-beta primer mix were used. TCRdb re-analysed the 5' RACE reads in MiXCR, keeping a single row per CDR3 protein. The sample holds about 1 million distinct CDR3 sequences, 45% seen once. Aged about 6 to 95, donors were systemically healthy Caucasians from Russia. The receptor was derived from a woman aged 55-69 years in good health. The sequencing input was blood.

CDR3 sequence (DNA): TGCAGCGTGAGGGGGGAGACAGATACGCAGTATTTT. Translation gives CSVRGETDTQYF. V and J are TRBV29-1 and TRBJ2-3; D may match TRBD1 or TRBD2 (6 bases each). The V and J ends lost 6 bases and 3 bases respectively, with 10 bases between them. Germline V gene lookup returns CDR1 SQVTM and CDR2 ANQGSEA. CDR3 length equals 12 residues.